This TCR beta chain was obtained from a study of T-cell memory formation after mild COVID-19. CDR3 length: 23 residues. Germline V lookup: CDR1 SGHVS, CDR2 FQNEAQ. The V and J ends lost 1 base and 2 bases respectively, with 34 bases between them. A single record per CDR3 protein comes from TCRdb applying MiXCR to the 5' RACE reads. The table has hundreds of thousands of distinct CDR3 sequences, roughly 26% seen once. This clonotype was recorded many times. The V gene is TRBV7-8, the J gene TRBJ2-3, with D possibly being TRBD2 (6 bases). The clonotype originates from an adult woman who had mild COVID-19 (a few samples of this study predate the infection). Cell type and time point are not known. Source material: PBMCs or a T cell subset sorted from them (not recorded which). The CDR3 here is CASSLDRGMGPSSLATTTDTQYF. In DNA, the CDR3 is TGTGCCAGCAGCTTAGACAGAGGTATGGGGCCCTCTAGTCTAGCGACAACCACAGATACGCAGTATTTT.